This T cell receptor beta chain emerged from a study of T-cell reconstitution after alpha-beta-depleted transplantation in children. The study's findings and limits: About two months after transplant, alpha-beta T cells reportedly came from several hundred expanded graft clones. From newly produced T cells came most of the T-cell counts and diversity one year after transplant.

Preparation of the TCRbeta library involved a method that used unique molecular identifiers. In TCRdb, the PCR reads were re-called with MiXCR into one record per CDR3 protein. The sample carries 350,000 to 500,000 distinct CDR3 sequences, 43% recorded once. This clonotype came up once. Its antigen is not known. From germline, CDR1 is DFQATT and CDR2 SNEGSKA (reference sequence). CDR3 length: 11 amino acids. Trimming removed 7 bases from V and 2 bases from J, with 9 bases in between. The V call is TRBV20-1, the J call TRBJ2-7; D gene unclear. The sample in question was PBMCs, obtained before TCRalphabeta/CD19-depleted stem cell transplant. This TCR was sampled from a girl aged 2 to 9 with aplastic anemia, due to receive a stem cell transplant. In DNA form, the CDR3 reads TGCAGTGGCCTCTTCGCCTACGAGCAGTACTTC. This encodes CSGLFAYEQYF.